This TCR beta chain was observed in a study of patients and donors after allogeneic stem cell transplantation. There are 15 residues in the CDR3. The junction had 7 bases not matched to a gene; V was cut back by 2 bases and J by 3 bases. TCRdb independently ran MiXCR on the RT-PCR reads; one entry per CDR3 protein. The sample has approximately 160,000 distinct CDR3 sequences, about 29% seen once. The chain has TRBV12-3 or TRBV12-4 and TRBJ2-7; 7 nucleotides agree with TRBD1. The TCR was taken from a human donor who was either an allogeneic HSCT recipient or a stem cell or donor lymphocyte infusion donor (not recorded which). It is not recorded whose cells these are; they may come from a transplant donor. Sequenced material: blood, either unsorted or a sorted T cell fraction (not recorded which). The CDR3 here is CASSLTAAGGYEQYF. DNA of the CDR3: TGTGCCAGCAGTTTAACCGCGGCAGGGGGCTACGAGCAGTACTTC.